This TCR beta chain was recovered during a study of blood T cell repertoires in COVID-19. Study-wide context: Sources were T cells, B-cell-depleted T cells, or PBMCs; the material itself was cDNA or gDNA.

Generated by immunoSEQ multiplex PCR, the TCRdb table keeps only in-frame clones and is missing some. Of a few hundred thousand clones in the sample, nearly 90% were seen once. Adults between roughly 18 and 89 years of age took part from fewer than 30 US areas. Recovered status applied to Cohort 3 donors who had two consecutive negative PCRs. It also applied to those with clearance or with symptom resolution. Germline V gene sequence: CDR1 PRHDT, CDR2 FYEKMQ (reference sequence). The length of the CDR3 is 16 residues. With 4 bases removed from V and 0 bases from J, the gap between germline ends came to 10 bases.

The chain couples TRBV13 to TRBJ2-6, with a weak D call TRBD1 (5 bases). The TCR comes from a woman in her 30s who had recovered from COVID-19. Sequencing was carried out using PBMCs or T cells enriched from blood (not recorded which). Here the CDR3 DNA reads TGTGCCAGCAGCTCCAGACAGAGCTCTGGGGCCAACGTCCTGACTTTC. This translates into CASSSRQSSGANVLTF.